Following are 26 T cell receptor beta chains from one sample sequenced in a study of CD8+ T cells in alopecia areata listed by TCRdb under 2018. The library was produced with the immunoSEQ multiplex PCR assay. RNA was extracted from all samples and reverse transcribed into cDNA, which served as template for TCR sequencing. The table was pulled from immuneACCESS by TCRdb, which kept in-frame rearrangements only. Such tables lose some clones; where checked, under half of the loss comes from unresolved V genes, and the rest has no known cause. The table gives under 3,500 clones for this sample, with none occurring only once. Roughly 43% of the sample rests with the top ten. Sequenced material: lesional skin. These receptors came from a C3H/HeJ mouse with alopecia areata. These mice carry the MHC haplotype H2-k.

This clone came up a few times. Each gene name is a mouse one. The read finishes 4 residues shy of the CDR3 end, and the germline J gene is used to complete it. This chain links TRBV13-2 with TRBJ2-7; D possibly corresponds to TRBD1 (6 bases). Trimming removed 6 bases from V and 0 bases from J, with 10 bases in between. This CDR3 is 13 amino acids long. Looked up from germline, CDR1 is NNHNN and CDR2 is SYGAGS (reference sequence). CDR3 sequence reads: CASDPGVSYEQYF. The covered CDR3 bases are TGTGCCAGCGACCCAGGGGTCTCCTAT.

This clone was detected ten times or more. A far larger clone is just one base off, so this is likely a read error. Any gene name here is a mouse gene name. The read ends 4 residues shy of where the CDR3 ends; the end is completed using the germline J gene. The chain links TRBV13-1 to TRBJ1-1, with D possibly matching TRBD1 (6 bases). Trimming pared 0 bases from V and 0 bases from J, leaving 12 bases between. The CDR3 runs 16 residues. Germline V gives CDR1 NSHNY, CDR2 SYGAGN. CDR3 sequence: CASSDAGTKTNTEVFF. CDR3 DNA (partial): TGTGCCAGCAGTGATGCCGGGACAAAAACAAACACA.

In its sample, this clone was seen many times. The germline and genes are mouse ones. The CDR3 loop reads CASSRGLNQDTQYF. The sequenced CDR3 bases are TGTGCCAGCAGCAGGGGCCTTAACCAAGAC. This rearrangement joins TRBV13-3 to TRBJ2-5; D is possibly TRBD1 (6 bases). From the germline J gene comes the end of the CDR3, since the read stops 4 residues before it. Germline values: CDR1 NNHDY, CDR2 SYVADS. The CDR3 loop spans 14 amino acids. V lost 5 bases to trimming and J lost 0 bases, with 10 bases between them.

This clone has a count of ten or more. A mismatch at residue 13 separates the TCRdb protein from the translated DNA, so the protein presented here was translated from the DNA. Gene names are the mouse ones. Coverage ceases 3 residues before the CDR3 finishes, and the germline J gene fills in the end. This sequence joins TRBV13-2 and TRBJ1-6; D unresolved. TRBJ1-6 is an ORF for which the function is uncertain. Trimming cost V 0 bases and J 4 bases, with 11 bases left between them. CDR3 length: 16 residues. Germline V gene data show CDR1 as NNHNN and CDR2 as SYGAGS (reference sequence). The sequenced part of the CDR3 DNA is TGTGCCAGCGGTGATGCAGGAGGTCCTTATAATTCGCCC. As protein: CASGDAGGPYNSP. The whole CDR3 region reads CASGDAGGPYNSPLYF.

Comments on this clone: A much more abundant neighbour one base away suggests this may be a read error. Gene names are the mouse ones. The read halts 4 residues ahead of the CDR3 end, with the missing end drawn from the germline J gene. The rearrangement joins TRBV13-2 to TRBJ2-1, with TRBD1 as a possible D gene (6 bases). V gave up 7 bases and J gave up 4 bases, with 15 bases separating them. This CDR3 is built from 14 residues. CDR1 is NNHNN and CDR2 is SYGAGS in the germline V gene (reference sequence). The CDR3 region is CASSIGTRYAEQFF. Partial CDR3 DNA: TGTGCCAGCAGTATAGGGACAAGATATGCT.

This clone was found many times. Gene names follow the mouse nomenclature. The CDR3 is cut off 4 residues early in the read; its end comes from the germline J gene. The gene calls are TRBV5 and TRBJ2-5; 8 bases match TRBD2. Looked up from germline, CDR1 is LGHNA and CDR2 is YNLKQL (reference sequence). This CDR3 region has 14 residues. CDR3 DNA (partial): TGTGCCAGCAGCCAAACTGGGGGCGGGGAC. Translating it yields CASSQTGGGD. The full CDR3 sequence reads CASSQTGGGDTQYF.

Regarding this clone: The genes and germline here are from mouse. The sequenced fragment ends 4 residues before the CDR3 boundary, so the rest is inferred from the germline J gene. The chain uses TRBV24 and TRBJ2-5; 7 bases match TRBD2. CDR3 length: 15 amino acids. Per germline, CDR1 KGHTA and CDR2 FRNEEI. J lost 1 base, V lost 4 bases, and 5 bases had no gene match. CDR3 loop: CASSPNWGHQDTQYF. CDR3 bases read: TGTGCCAGCAGTCCCAACTGGGGACACCAAGAC.

A note on this clone: The protein given in TCRdb and the translation of the DNA differ at residue 17, and the sequence presented here derives from the DNA. All gene names here are mouse names. The read ends 3 residues before the CDR3 terminus; that terminus is restored from the germline J gene. The chain uses TRBV19 and TRBJ1-6; 11 bases agree with TRBD1. TRBJ1-6 falls under the ORF class, with uncertain function. The CDR3 covers 20 residues. The V segment lost 4 bases and the J segment 0 bases; nucleotides outside the gene matches: 12. Germline V gene data show CDR1 as FNHDT and CDR2 as SITEND (reference sequence). The CDR3 protein is CASSHLRGDRGNSYNSPLYF. CDR3 DNA (partial): TGTGCCAGCAGTCATCTCAGGGGGGACAGGGGGAATTCCTATAATTCGCCC.

In this sample, this clone turned up many times. Gene names and germline match the mouse. Coverage ceases 4 residues before the CDR3 finishes, and the germline J gene fills in the end. The V and J genes are TRBV1 and TRBJ1-4; D is possibly TRBD1 (5 bases). V dropped 1 base and J dropped 2 bases, with 5 bases sitting between them. This CDR3 region has 14 residues. Germline CDR1 is NSQYPW and CDR2 is LRSPGD (reference sequence). CDR3 protein: CTCSAGTSNERLFF. The sequenced CDR3 bases are TGCACCTGCAGTGCAGGGACATCCAACGAA.

This clone was picked up a small number of times. This sequence may be a read error, since a much larger clone differs from it by one base. Gene names refer to mouse genes. The CDR3 end falls 4 residues outside the read, so it is completed with the germline J gene. This rearrangement joins TRBV3 to TRBJ1-1; no clear D. Germline V CDR1 and CDR2: SNHLY, FYNGKV (reference sequence). There are 10 residues in the CDR3. Incomplete CDR3 DNA: TGTGCCAGCAGCCAACAA. Amino acid sequence: CASSQQ. The whole CDR3 protein reads CASSQQEVFF.

This clone was counted ten times or more. At residue 12, the TCRdb protein departs from the DNA translation, so the protein shown here was derived from the DNA itself. The listed genes are named as in mouse. The read falls 3 residues short of the CDR3 end, and the missing part is taken from the germline J gene. This chain links TRBV19 with TRBJ1-6; 9 bases line up with TRBD1. Being an ORF, TRBJ1-6 has a function that is uncertain. V lost 4 bases, J lost 9 bases, and 8 bases stayed unmatched. Germline V CDR1 and CDR2: FNHDT, SITEND (reference sequence). The CDR3 is made up of 15 amino acids. The CDR3 here is CASSLTGTGFSPLYF. Incomplete CDR3 DNA: TGTGCCAGCAGTCTTACCGGGACAGGGTTTTCGCCC.

This clone was recorded at least ten times. The listed genes are named as in mouse. The CDR3 end lies 4 residues beyond the end of the read and is filled in from the germline J gene. V and J are TRBV19 and TRBJ1-4, with 7 nucleotides matching TRBD1. The CDR3 is made up of 14 amino acids. The V and J ends lost 5 bases and 2 bases, in that order; junction bases with no gene match: 3. CDR1 is FNHDT and CDR2 is SITEND in the germline V gene (reference sequence). The CDR3 spells CASRGDRSNERLFF. CDR3 DNA (partial): TGTGCCAGCAGGGGGGACAGATCCAACGAA.

This clone was seen repeatedly, ten times or more. Gene and germline names: mouse. The read terminates 4 residues before the CDR3 end, so the remaining end is supplied by the germline J gene. This chain joins TRBV13-3 and TRBJ1-4, with TRBD1 as a possible D gene (6 bases). Trimming cost V 6 bases and J 3 bases, with 9 bases left between them. Per germline, CDR1 NNHDY and CDR2 SYVADS. This CDR3 is built from 13 residues. The covered CDR3 bases are TGTGCCAGCAAGACAGGACCCAACGAA. Encoded protein: CASKTGPNE. The CDR3 in full is CASKTGPNERLFF.

Many counts were recorded for this clone. Each gene name is a mouse one. Read coverage stops 4 residues before the CDR3 terminus; the germline J gene supplies the remainder. The J gene is TRBJ2-4, the V gene TRBV31; 11 nucleotides line up with TRBD1. Trimming took 0 bases from V and 0 from J; bases not matched to a gene: 5. This CDR3 comprises 17 residues. Per germline, CDR1 GKSSPN and CDR2 SITVG. The CDR3 sequence is CAWSLRDRGTSQNTLYF. The CDR3 bases that were read are TGTGCCTGGAGTCTCCGGGACAGGGGGACTAGTCAAAAC.

This clone appeared a few times. The genes are named according to mouse. From the germline J gene comes the end of the CDR3, since the read stops 4 residues before it. This chain links TRBV13-2 with TRBJ1-4; perhaps TRBD1 as D (6 bases). Germline lookup yields CDR1 NNHNN and CDR2 SYGAGS (reference sequence). CDR3 length: 16 residues. Trimming took 0 bases from V and 0 from J, leaving 9 bases between them. The covered CDR3 bases are TGTGCCAGCGGTGATGCAGGGGACATTTCCAACGAA. It encodes CASGDAGDISNE. The complete CDR3 reads CASGDAGDISNERLFF.

This clone is categorized as large. Any gene name here is a mouse gene name. The read terminates 4 residues before the CDR3 end, so the remaining end is supplied by the germline J gene. Other DNA sequences in the same sample also yield this CDR3. The J gene is TRBJ2-2, the V gene TRBV13-1, with TRBD1 matching over 8 bases. With V trimmed by 1 base and J by 5 bases, 1 base remained unmatched. The germline V gene has CDR1 NSHNY and CDR2 SYGAGN. This CDR3 is 14 amino acids long. This CDR3 reads CASSDRTGTGQLYF. The sequenced part of the CDR3 DNA is TGTGCCAGCAGTGATCGGACAGGGACCGGG.

This clone has at least ten counts. Here the gene names and germline are mouse. The read ends 4 residues shy of where the CDR3 ends; the end is completed using the germline J gene. This chain connects TRBV13-2 to TRBJ2-3; a possible D gene is TRBD1 (6 bases). CDR3 length: 15 amino acids. V was trimmed by 3 bases and J by 0 bases, leaving 11 bases between them. Germline CDR1 and CDR2: NNHNN and SYGAGS (reference sequence). The CDR3 DNA, read in part, is TGTGCCAGCGGTGGCGGGACAACTAGTGCAGAA. Amino acids: CASGGGTTSAE. The entire CDR3 protein is CASGGGTTSAETLYF.

The table lists this clone with many counts. Gene names refer to mouse genes. Read sequence stops 4 residues before the CDR3 end, and the germline J gene provides the missing end. The chain is built from TRBV13-1 and TRBJ2-3; 12 bases align to TRBD2. V trimming: 0 bases; J trimming: 0 bases; junction bases outside the gene matches: 8. Germline values: CDR1 NSHNY, CDR2 SYGAGN. The CDR3 is 19 amino acids. The sequenced part of the CDR3 DNA is TGTGCCAGCAGTGATGGGGGGACTGGGGGGTCTTCTAGTGCAGAA. Amino acids: CASSDGGTGGSSSAE. The complete CDR3 protein is CASSDGGTGGSSSAETLYF.

This clone was detected only a few times. Gene names and germline refer to mouse. The CDR3 end is not reached by the read, which stops 4 residues before it; the germline J gene fills it in. The rearrangement uses TRBV31 and TRBJ1-4; TRBD1 is a possible D gene (5 bases). From germline, CDR1 is GKSSPN and CDR2 SITVG. Trimming took 0 bases from V and 6 from J, leaving 8 bases between them. The CDR3 has 13 residues. The sequenced part of the CDR3 DNA is TGTGCCTGGAGTCTGGGGGGGGACGAA. This codes for CAWSLGGDE. From start to end, the CDR3 is CAWSLGGDERLFF. The full variable domain, completed using reference TRBV31 and TRBJ1-4, is AQTIHQWPVAEIKAVGSPLSLGCTIKGKSSPNLYWYWQATGGTLQQLFYSITVGQVESVVQLNLSASRPKDDQFILSTEKLLLSHSGFYLCAWSLGGDERLFFGHGTKLSVL.

Only a few counts were recorded for this clone. TCRdb gives a protein that differs at residue 10 from what the DNA encodes, so the protein here is translated from the DNA. Germline and genes: mouse. The sequenced fragment ends 3 residues before the CDR3 boundary, so the rest is inferred from the germline J gene. The chain carries TRBV13-1 and TRBJ1-6; 7 bases fit TRBD1. TRBJ1-6 is sorted into the ORF group, with uncertain function. From germline, CDR1 is NSHNY and CDR2 SYGAGN. This CDR3 region has 13 residues. V was pared by 4 bases and J by 7 bases, with 2 bases of the junction left unmatched. The CDR3 DNA, read in part, is TGTGCCAGCAGTCTGACAGGGAATTCGCCC. This translates into CASSLTGNSP. The CDR3 reads in full as CASSLTGNSPLYF.

Ten or more counts support this clone. Mouse gene names and germline throughout. The read comes to an end 4 residues before the CDR3 does, leaving the germline J gene to fill in the end. The rearrangement joins TRBV5 to TRBJ1-2; 7 bases agree with TRBD1. The CDR3 length is 17 residues. CDR1 is LGHNA and CDR2 is YNLKQL in the germline V gene (reference sequence). J lost 1 base, V lost 1 base, and 9 bases had no gene match. The sequenced CDR3 bases are TGTGCCAGCAGCCAAGGGCCAGGGGGAAGGGGAAACTCC. It is translated as CASSQGPGGRGNS. The whole CDR3 protein reads CASSQGPGGRGNSDYTF.

In its sample, this clone was seen many times. Gene labels here are mouse ones. The read terminates 4 residues before the CDR3 end, so the remaining end is supplied by the germline J gene. The V and J genes are TRBV13-1 and TRBJ2-5; no definite D call. This CDR3 region has 12 residues. In germline, CDR1 is NSHNY, CDR2 SYGAGN. The V gene lost 3 bases and the J gene lost 3 bases, with 5 bases spanning the gap. The CDR3 protein is CASSVHQDTQYF. CDR3 DNA (partial): TGTGCCAGCAGTGTTCATCAAGAC.

This clone was picked up many times. Genes and germline are mouse. Read sequence stops 4 residues before the CDR3 end, and the germline J gene provides the missing end. The chain carries TRBV16 and TRBJ1-4; D unresolved. Germline V CDR1 and CDR2: SGHSA, FRNQAP. This CDR3 spans 14 amino acids. Trimming removed 0 bases at V and 3 bases at J, with 5 bases between. CDR3 amino acids: CASSLDRANERLFF. CDR3 DNA, as far as it was read: TGTGCAAGCAGCTTAGATAGGGCCAACGAA.

There are many counts of this clone. The germline and genes are mouse ones. The read is 4 residues too short to cover the CDR3 end, so that end is filled in from the germline J gene. This chain connects TRBV17 to TRBJ2-5; maybe TRBD2 (6 bases). CDR1 and CDR2 (germline): MNHDT, YYDKIL. The CDR3 loop spans 14 amino acids. V lost 3 bases to trimming and J lost 2 bases, with 9 bases between them. CDR3 protein: CASSSRGGQDTQYF. The CDR3 bases that were read are TGTGCTAGCAGTAGCCGTGGGGGCCAAGAC.

This clone was seen repeatedly, ten times or more. Gene labels here are mouse ones. The read terminates 4 residues ahead of where the CDR3 ends, so the germline J gene completes it. This chain uses TRBV13-2 with TRBJ2-3, with 11 nucleotides matching TRBD2. The germline CDR1 and CDR2 sequences are NNHNN and SYGAGS (reference sequence). The CDR3 is 16 amino acids. V shed 4 bases and J 1 base; nucleotides not matched to a gene: 5. CDR3 region: CASGPGTGGGAETLYF. CDR3 DNA, as far as it was read: TGTGCCAGCGGTCCCGGGACTGGGGGCGGTGCAGAA.

This clone was seen ten or more times. Genes here carry mouse names. The CDR3 end lies 4 residues beyond the end of the read and is filled in from the germline J gene. The V and J genes are TRBV13-2 and TRBJ2-7; 8 nucleotides align to TRBD2. Germline CDR1 reads NNHNN; CDR2 reads SYGAGS (reference sequence). CDR3 size: 14 residues. The CDR3: CASGDVWGGYEQYF. Partial CDR3 DNA: TGTGCCAGCGGTGATGTATGGGGGGGGTAT.